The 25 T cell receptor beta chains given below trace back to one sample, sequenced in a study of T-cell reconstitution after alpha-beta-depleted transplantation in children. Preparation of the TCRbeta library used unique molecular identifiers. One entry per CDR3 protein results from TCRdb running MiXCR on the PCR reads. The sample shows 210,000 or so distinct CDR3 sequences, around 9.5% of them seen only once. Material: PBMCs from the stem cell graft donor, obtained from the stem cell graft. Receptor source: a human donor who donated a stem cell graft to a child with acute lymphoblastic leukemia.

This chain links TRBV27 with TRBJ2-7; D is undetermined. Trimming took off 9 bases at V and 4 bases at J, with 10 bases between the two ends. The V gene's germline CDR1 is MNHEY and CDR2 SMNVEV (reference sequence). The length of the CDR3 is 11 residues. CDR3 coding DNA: TGTGCCAGTTGGGATCGGTACGAGCAGTACTTC. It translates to CASWDRYEQYF.

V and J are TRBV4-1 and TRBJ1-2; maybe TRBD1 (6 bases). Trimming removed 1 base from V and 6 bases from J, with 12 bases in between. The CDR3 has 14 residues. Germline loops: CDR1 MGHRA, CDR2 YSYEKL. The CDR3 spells CASSQVGRGDGYTF. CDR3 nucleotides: TGCGCCAGCAGCCAAGTCGGCAGGGGCGATGGCTACACCTTC.

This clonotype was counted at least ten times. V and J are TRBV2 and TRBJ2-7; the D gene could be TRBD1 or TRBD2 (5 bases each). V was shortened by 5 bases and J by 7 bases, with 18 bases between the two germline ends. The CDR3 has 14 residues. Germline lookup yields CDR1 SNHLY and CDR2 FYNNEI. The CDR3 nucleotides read TGTGCCAGCAGTCGGGATGCAGGGACGGGGGAGCAGTACTTC. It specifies CASSRDAGTGEQYF. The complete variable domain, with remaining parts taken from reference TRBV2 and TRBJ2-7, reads EPEVTQTPSHQVTQMGQEVILRCVPISNHLYFYWYRQILGQKVEFLVSFYNNEISEKSEIFDDQFSVERPDGSNFTLKIRSTKLEDSAMYFCASSRDAGTGEQYFGPGTRLTVT.

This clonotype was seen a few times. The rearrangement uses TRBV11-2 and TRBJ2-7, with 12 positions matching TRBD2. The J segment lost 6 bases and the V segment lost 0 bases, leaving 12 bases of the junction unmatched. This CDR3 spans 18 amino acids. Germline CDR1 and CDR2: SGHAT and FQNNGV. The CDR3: CASSLDASGGAWGIEQYF. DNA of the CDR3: TGTGCCAGCAGCTTAGATGCTAGCGGGGGGGCCTGGGGGATCGAGCAGTACTTC.

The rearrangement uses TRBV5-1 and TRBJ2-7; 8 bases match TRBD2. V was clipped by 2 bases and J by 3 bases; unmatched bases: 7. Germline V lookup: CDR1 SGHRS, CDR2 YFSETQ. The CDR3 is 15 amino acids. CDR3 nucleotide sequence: TGCGCCAGCAGCTTTAGTTCCGGGGGGGACTACGAGCAGTACTTC. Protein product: CASSFSSGGDYEQYF.

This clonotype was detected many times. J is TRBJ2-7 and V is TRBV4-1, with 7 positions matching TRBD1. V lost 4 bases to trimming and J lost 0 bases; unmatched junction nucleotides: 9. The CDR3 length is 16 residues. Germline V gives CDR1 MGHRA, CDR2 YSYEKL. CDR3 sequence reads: CASSPSLTGLSYEQYF. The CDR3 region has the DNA TGCGCCAGCAGCCCTAGCCTGACAGGGCTCTCCTACGAGCAGTACTTC.

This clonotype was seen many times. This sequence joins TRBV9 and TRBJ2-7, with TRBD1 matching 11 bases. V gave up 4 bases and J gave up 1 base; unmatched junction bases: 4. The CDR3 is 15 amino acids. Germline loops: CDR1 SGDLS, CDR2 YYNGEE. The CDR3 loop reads CASSIGTGGSYEQYF. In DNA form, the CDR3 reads TGTGCCAGCAGCATTGGGACAGGGGGTTCCTACGAGCAGTACTTC.

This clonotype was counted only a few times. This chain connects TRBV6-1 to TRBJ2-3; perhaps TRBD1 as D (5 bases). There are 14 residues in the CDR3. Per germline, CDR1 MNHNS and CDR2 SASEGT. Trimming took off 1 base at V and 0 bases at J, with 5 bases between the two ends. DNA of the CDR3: TGTGCCAGCAGTGAAGGGACAAGCACAGATACGCAGTATTTT. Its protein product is CASSEGTSTDTQYF.

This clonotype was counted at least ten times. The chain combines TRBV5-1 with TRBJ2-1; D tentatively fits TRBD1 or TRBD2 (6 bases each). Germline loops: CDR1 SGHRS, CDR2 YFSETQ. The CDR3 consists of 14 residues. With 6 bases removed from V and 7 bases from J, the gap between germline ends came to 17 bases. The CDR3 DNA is TGCGCCAGCATGGGGGGCCAAGAACTTAATGAGCAGTTCTTC. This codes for CASMGGQELNEQFF.

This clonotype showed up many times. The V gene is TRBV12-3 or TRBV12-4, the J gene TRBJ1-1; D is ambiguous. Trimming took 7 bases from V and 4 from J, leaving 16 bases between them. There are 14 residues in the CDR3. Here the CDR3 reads CASTKMTGTTEAFF. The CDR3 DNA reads TGTGCCAGCACCAAAATGACGGGTACCACTGAAGCTTTCTTT.

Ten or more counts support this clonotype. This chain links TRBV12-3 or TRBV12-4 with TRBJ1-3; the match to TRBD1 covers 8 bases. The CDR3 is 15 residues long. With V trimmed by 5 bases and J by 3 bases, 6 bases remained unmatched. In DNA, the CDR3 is TGTGCCAGCAGTAGACAGGGGTTTGATGGAAACACCATATATTTT. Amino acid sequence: CASSRQGFDGNTIYF.

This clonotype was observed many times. CDR3 residues: CASSLVPSEQFF. In DNA form, the CDR3 reads TGTGCCAGCAGCTTAGTCCCTAGTGAGCAGTTCTTC. The chain couples TRBV7-2 to TRBJ2-1; D remains unclear. Trimming stripped 1 base from V and 9 bases from J, with 7 bases between. Germline-derived CDR1 and CDR2 are SGHTA and FQGNSA. This CDR3 is built from 12 residues.

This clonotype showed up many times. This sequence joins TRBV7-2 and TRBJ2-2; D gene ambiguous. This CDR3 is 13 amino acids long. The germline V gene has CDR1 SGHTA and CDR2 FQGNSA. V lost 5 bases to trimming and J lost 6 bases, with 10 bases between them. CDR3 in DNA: TGTGCCAGCAGCCCGGTGAGGTCCGGGGAGCTGTTTTTT. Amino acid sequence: CASSPVRSGELFF.

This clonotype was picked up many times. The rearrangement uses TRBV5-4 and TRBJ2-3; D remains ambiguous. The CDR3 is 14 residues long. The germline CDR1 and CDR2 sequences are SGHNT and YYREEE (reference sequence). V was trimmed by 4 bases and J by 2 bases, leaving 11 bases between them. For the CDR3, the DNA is TGTGCCAGCAGCACAGTAGCAACCACAGATACGCAGTATTTT. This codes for CASSTVATTDTQYF.

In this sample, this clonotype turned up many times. CDR3 region: CASSPDRATDTQYF. The DNA for the CDR3 is TGTGCCAGCAGCCCGGACAGGGCGACAGATACGCAGTATTTT. This chain uses TRBV6-4 with TRBJ2-3; 8 bases agree with TRBD1. The CDR3 length is 14 residues. Germline trimming cut 6 bases from V and 3 bases from J; bases unmatched to any gene: 5. From germline, CDR1 is MRHNA and CDR2 SNTAGT.

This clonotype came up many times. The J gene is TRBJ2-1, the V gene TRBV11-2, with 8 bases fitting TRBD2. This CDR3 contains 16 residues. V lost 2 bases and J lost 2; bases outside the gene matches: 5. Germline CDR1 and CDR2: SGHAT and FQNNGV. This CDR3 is CASSLMSGGTYNEQFF. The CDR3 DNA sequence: TGTGCCAGCAGCTTAATGAGCGGGGGAACCTACAATGAGCAGTTCTTC.

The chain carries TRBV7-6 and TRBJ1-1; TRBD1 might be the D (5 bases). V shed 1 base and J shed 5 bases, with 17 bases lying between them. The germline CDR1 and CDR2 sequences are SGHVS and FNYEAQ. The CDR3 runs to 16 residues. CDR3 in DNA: TGTGCCAGCAGCTTAGGAGTGGGGGGGATCGGGACTGAAGCTTTCTTT. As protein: CASSLGVGGIGTEAFF.

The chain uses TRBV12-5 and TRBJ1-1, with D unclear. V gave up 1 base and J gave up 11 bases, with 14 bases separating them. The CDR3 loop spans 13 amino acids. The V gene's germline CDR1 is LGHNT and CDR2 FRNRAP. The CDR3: CASGLASRAGAFF. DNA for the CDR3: TGTGCTAGTGGTTTGGCCTCCCGGGCCGGGGCTTTCTTT.

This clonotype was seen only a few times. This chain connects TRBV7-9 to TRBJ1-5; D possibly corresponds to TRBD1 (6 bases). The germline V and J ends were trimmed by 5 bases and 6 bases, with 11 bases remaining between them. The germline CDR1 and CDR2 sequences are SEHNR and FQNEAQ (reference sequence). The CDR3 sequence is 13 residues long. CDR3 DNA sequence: TGTGCCAGCAGCCTAGGACAGACTCAGCCCCAGCATTTT. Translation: CASSLGQTQPQHF. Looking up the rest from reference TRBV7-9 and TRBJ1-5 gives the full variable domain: DTGVSQNPRHKITKRGQNVTFRCDPISEHNRLYWYRQTLGQGPEFLTYFQNEAQLEKSRLLSDRFSAERPKGSFSTLEIQRTEQGDSAMYLCASSLGQTQPQHFGDGTRLSIL.

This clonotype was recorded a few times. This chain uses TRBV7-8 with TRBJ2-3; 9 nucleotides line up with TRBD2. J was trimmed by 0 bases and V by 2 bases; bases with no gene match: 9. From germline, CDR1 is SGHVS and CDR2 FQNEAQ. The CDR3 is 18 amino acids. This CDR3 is CASSLMRGGGPSTDTQYF. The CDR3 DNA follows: TGTGCCAGCAGCTTAATGCGGGGGGGAGGGCCCAGCACAGATACGCAGTATTTT.

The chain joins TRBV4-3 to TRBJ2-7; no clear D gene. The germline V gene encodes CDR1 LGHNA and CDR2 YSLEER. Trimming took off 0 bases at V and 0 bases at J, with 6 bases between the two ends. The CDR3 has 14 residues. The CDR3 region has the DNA TGCGCCAGCAGCCAAGATTACAACTCCTACGAGCAGTACTTC. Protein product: CASSQDYNSYEQYF.

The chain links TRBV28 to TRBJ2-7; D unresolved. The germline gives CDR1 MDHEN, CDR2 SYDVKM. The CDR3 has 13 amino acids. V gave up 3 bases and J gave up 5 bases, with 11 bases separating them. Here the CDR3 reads CASSLWGENEQYF. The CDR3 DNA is TGTGCCAGCAGTTTGTGGGGTGAAAACGAGCAGTACTTC.

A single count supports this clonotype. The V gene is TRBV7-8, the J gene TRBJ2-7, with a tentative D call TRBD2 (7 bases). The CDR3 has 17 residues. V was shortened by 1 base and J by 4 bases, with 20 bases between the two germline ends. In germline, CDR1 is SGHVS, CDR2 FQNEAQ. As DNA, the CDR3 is TGTGCCAGCAGCTTAGAGGGGCGGAGGGGGGGAGTGTACGAGCAGTACTTC. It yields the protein CASSLEGRRGGVYEQYF.

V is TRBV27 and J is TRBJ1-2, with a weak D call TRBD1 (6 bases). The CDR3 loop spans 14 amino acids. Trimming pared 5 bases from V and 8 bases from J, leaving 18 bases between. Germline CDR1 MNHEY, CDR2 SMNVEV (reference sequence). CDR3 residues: CASSTKTGYGGYTF. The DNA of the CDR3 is TGTGCCAGCAGTACGAAGACAGGATATGGGGGCTACACCTTC.

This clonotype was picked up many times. The CDR3 coding sequence is TGTGCCAGCAGCTCTATTCGGACCTCCTACGAGCAGTACTTC. It encodes CASSSIRTSYEQYF. V gene TRBV11-2 combines with J gene TRBJ2-7; D remains unclear. This CDR3 has 14 amino acids. The germline CDR1 and CDR2 sequences are SGHAT and FQNNGV. With 4 bases removed from V and 0 bases from J, the gap between germline ends came to 10 bases.